The source of this T cell receptor (beta chain) is a study of blood T cell repertoires in COVID-19. The CDR3 contains 15 residues. Germline values: CDR1 SNHLY, CDR2 FYNNEI. Sequencing was performed with immunoSEQ multiplex PCR; in TCRdb, only in-frame clones are kept and a portion is missing. This table has around 400,000 clones, around 87% appearing once. As to this clone: One junction end disagrees with the germline gene, perhaps due to a read error.

This TCR was sampled from a woman between 55 and 75 years old with COVID-19, enrolled during active disease. The gene calls are TRBV2 and TRBJ2-3; 8 nucleotides match TRBD2. Sequenced: peripheral blood. The CDR3 protein is CASSASGGNTYTQYF. The CDR3, as DNA: TGTGCCAGCAGTGCGAGCGGGGGTAACACATATACGCAGTATTTT.